A single sample is the source of the 25 T cell receptor beta chains below, sequenced in a study of T cells in Graves' hyperthyroidism and ophthalmopathy. Regions amplified from RNA transcripts were the TCR beta CDR3 regions. A set of HTBI primers served as the primers for a first-round RT-PCR of the TCR CDR3. TCRdb itself ran the multiplex PCR reads through MiXCR, one entry per CDR3 protein. The sample includes around 520,000 distinct CDR3 sequences, approximately 14% of them seen just once. The specimen was blood. The receptors were sampled from a woman aged 18-29 years with Graves' hyperthyroidism.

Ten or more counts support this clonotype. The chain is built from TRBV2 and TRBJ2-7, with D perhaps being TRBD1 or TRBD2 (5 bases each). The germline V and J ends were trimmed by 4 bases and 4 bases, with 11 bases remaining between them. This CDR3 is built from 13 residues. Germline-derived CDR1 and CDR2 are SNHLY and FYNNEI. CDR3 coding DNA: TGTGCCAGCAGTGGCCGGGGCCAGTACGAGCAGTACTTC. It is translated as CASSGRGQYEQYF.

The rearrangement joins TRBV5-1 to TRBJ2-1, with 11 bases lining up with TRBD1. The trim removed 5 bases at V and 7 bases at J, leaving 8 bases unmatched. Germline-derived CDR1 and CDR2 are SGHRS and YFSETQ. The CDR3 sequence is 15 residues long. The DNA of the CDR3 is TGCGCCAGCAGGGCGTGGGGGACAGGGGGGAATGAGCAGTTCTTC. It specifies CASRAWGTGGNEQFF.

This clonotype appeared many times. In DNA form, the CDR3 reads TGTGCCAGCAGCCAAACTGGAGCAGGGGTTGTGGAGACCCAGTACTTC. This gives the protein CASSQTGAGVVETQYF. The gene calls are TRBV4-2 and TRBJ2-5; weak D call: TRBD1 (6 bases). Trimming pared 2 bases from V and 5 bases from J, leaving 18 bases between. This CDR3 is 16 amino acids long. The germline CDR1 and CDR2 sequences are LGHNA and YNFKEQ.

V gene TRBV11-3 combines with J gene TRBJ2-2; possible D gene TRBD1, 6 bases. The germline CDR1 and CDR2 sequences are SGHNT and YENEEA. This CDR3 contains 15 residues. Trimming pared 5 bases from V and 0 bases from J, leaving 10 bases between. The CDR3 nucleotides are TGTGCCAGCAGCCAGGGGTGGGCGAACACCGGGGAGCTGTTTTTT. Translating gives CASSQGWANTGELFF.

The chain carries TRBV29-1 and TRBJ2-3; D ambiguous. The CDR3 runs 13 residues. V lost 3 bases and J lost 7, with 14 bases in between. Germline CDR1 is SQVTM and CDR2 is ANQGSEA. The CDR3 DNA is TGCAGCGTTGAGGCTTCGTCAGGACATACGCAGTATTTT. As protein: CSVEASSGHTQYF.

This clonotype has only a few counts. The chain links TRBV7-9 to TRBJ2-3; no reliable D call. This CDR3 has 13 residues. Trimming removed 5 bases from V and 4 bases from J, with 10 bases in between. CDR1 and CDR2 (germline): SEHNR, FQNEAQ (reference sequence). The CDR3 DNA is TGTGCCAGCAGCACGACGGATTCAGATACGCAGTATTTT. Residues: CASSTTDSDTQYF.

This clonotype was seen ten or more times. This chain links TRBV7-6 with TRBJ1-5; 11 bases are a match to TRBD1. The ends lost 0 bases at V and 4 bases at J; junction bases unmatched: 2. This CDR3 region has 16 residues. Germline CDR1 and CDR2: SGHVS and FNYEAQ. The CDR3 DNA is TGTGCCAGCAGCTTAGCGGGACAGGGGGGAAATCAGCCCCAGCATTTT. The encoded protein is CASSLAGQGGNQPQHF.

This clonotype was detected ten times or more. This sequence joins TRBV24-1 and TRBJ2-6; the D is unclear. Trimming left V 6 bases short and J 4 bases short, with 6 bases between. The CDR3 length is 13 residues. Germline-derived CDR1 and CDR2 are KGHDR and SFDVKD. CDR3 DNA sequence: TGTGCCACCAGTCTTGCGGGGGCCAACGTCCTGACTTTC. This translates into CATSLAGANVLTF.

This clonotype was picked up many times. The gene calls are TRBV29-1 and TRBJ2-1, with 10 positions matching TRBD2. V dropped 7 bases and J dropped 7; count of bases not matched to a gene: 7. This CDR3 region has 13 residues. The V gene's germline CDR1 is SQVTM and CDR2 ANQGSEA. CDR3 sequence: CSATSGIRNEQFF. CDR3 DNA sequence: TGCAGCGCTACTAGCGGGATCAGAAATGAGCAGTTCTTC.

The chain carries TRBV27 and TRBJ2-1; TRBD2 aligns across 8 bases. Losses at the gene ends were 6 bases for V and 3 bases for J; bases not matched to a gene: 1. The CDR3 sequence is 13 residues long. CDR1 and CDR2 from the germline V gene are MNHEY and SMNVEV (reference sequence). This chain's CDR3 is CASRLAVYNEQFF. CDR3 bases: TGTGCCAGCAGACTAGCGGTCTACAATGAGCAGTTCTTC.

There are many counts of this clonotype. The chain carries TRBV27 and TRBJ1-6, with 7 bases fitting TRBD1. CDR1 and CDR2 from the germline V gene are MNHEY and SMNVEV (reference sequence). J lost 1 base, V lost 5 bases, and 8 bases had no gene match. The CDR3 extends over 17 amino acids. CDR3: CASSAEQGWSYNSPLHF. The CDR3 DNA is TGTGCCAGCAGTGCTGAACAGGGGTGGTCCTATAATTCACCCCTCCACTTT.

The chain carries TRBV19 and TRBJ2-7; D gene uncertain. The CDR3 is 15 residues long. Germline loops: CDR1 LNHDA, CDR2 SQIVND (reference sequence). V was clipped by 4 bases and J by 3 bases, with 16 bases between them. As DNA, the CDR3 is TGTGCCAGTAGTAATGTTCAGGCGGTCCTCTACGAGCAGTACTTC. Its protein product is CASSNVQAVLYEQYF.

This clonotype was seen repeatedly, ten times or more. V is TRBV11-2 and J is TRBJ2-7, with 9 bases aligning to TRBD1. There are 15 residues in the CDR3. CDR1 and CDR2 from the germline V gene are SGHAT and FQNNGV. V was clipped by 4 bases and J by 4 bases; unmatched bases: 8. As DNA, the CDR3 is TGTGCCAGCAGCTCTTTCGGGACAGGGCTTTACGAGCAGTACTTC. It specifies CASSSFGTGLYEQYF.

This chain connects TRBV10-3 to TRBJ2-3; 14 nucleotides agree with TRBD2. The CDR3 consists of 20 residues. Germline V gene data show CDR1 as ENHRY and CDR2 as SYGVKD. V trimming: 2 bases; J trimming: 4 bases; junction bases outside the gene matches: 14. CDR3 DNA sequence: TGTGCCATCAGTGAGATAGGAGGACAGGGACTAGCGGGAGTCGCAGATACGCAGTATTTT. This gives the protein CAISEIGGQGLAGVADTQYF.

This clonotype was recorded at least ten times. The chain is built from TRBV3-1 and TRBJ1-1, with D perhaps matching TRBD1 (5 bases). The CDR3 covers 14 residues. With 5 bases removed from V and 4 bases from J, the gap between germline ends came to 14 bases. The germline gives CDR1 LGHDT, CDR2 YNNKEL (reference sequence). CDR3 amino acids: CASSSHPGTTEAFF. In nucleotides, the CDR3 is TGTGCCAGCAGCTCCCACCCCGGGACCACTGAAGCTTTCTTT.

This clonotype was seen repeatedly, ten times or more. The rearrangement joins TRBV2 to TRBJ2-1; D uncertain. Trimming removed 6 bases from V and 4 bases from J, with 7 bases in between. The length of the CDR3 is 12 residues. Per the germline V gene, CDR1 is SNHLY and CDR2 is FYNNEI. The CDR3 DNA follows: TGTGCCAGCAGCGTTGGGTACAATGAGCAGTTCTTC. Protein: CASSVGYNEQFF.

Many counts were recorded for this clonotype. J is TRBJ1-2 and V is TRBV2; D perhaps matches TRBD1 (5 bases). The V end was cut by 2 bases, the J end by 3 bases, with 10 bases between. CDR1 and CDR2 from the germline V gene are SNHLY and FYNNEI. This CDR3 spans 14 amino acids. The CDR3 sequence: CASSEQGTDYGYTF. CDR3 coding DNA: TGTGCCAGCAGTGAACAAGGGACCGACTATGGCTACACCTTC.

The J gene is TRBJ2-2, the V gene TRBV5-1, with TRBD2 matching 8 bases. Trimming at V came to 4 bases and at J to 5 bases, leaving 13 bases not matched to a gene. Germline CDR1 SGHRS, CDR2 YFSETQ. This CDR3 contains 17 residues. As DNA, the CDR3 is TGCGCCAGCAGCCCTGAAGGAGCGGGAGTTCAGACCGGGGAGCTGTTTTTT. Its translation is CASSPEGAGVQTGELFF.

Many counts were recorded for this clonotype. At one of its ends the junction is not consistent with the germline gene, which may arise from a read error. The chain recombines TRBV7-7 with TRBJ2-7; 8 bases are a match to TRBD1. Germline V gene sequence: CDR1 SSHAT, CDR2 FNYEAQ (reference sequence). The length of the CDR3 is 15 residues. CDR3 DNA: TGTGCTAGCAGCTTTGGACAGGGAACTTCCTACGAGCAGTACTTC. Encoded protein: CASSFGQGTSYEQYF.

This clonotype turned up a few times. Compared with germline, one end of the junction differs, possibly owing to a read error. The chain is built from TRBV11-2 and TRBJ1-3; D call uncertain. Germline V gives CDR1 SGHAT, CDR2 FQNNGV. The CDR3 runs to 13 residues. CDR3 in DNA: TGTGCCAGCAGCGCCCGTCCTGGAACCACCATAGATTTT. Protein: CASSARPGTTIDF.

Ten or more counts support this clonotype. The chain uses TRBV12-3 or TRBV12-4 and TRBJ1-4; 8 bases agree with TRBD1. The CDR3 loop spans 14 amino acids. The V and J ends lost 5 bases and 7 bases, in that order; junction bases with no gene match: 6. The CDR3 nucleotides read TGTGCCAGCAGTACCAGGGGGCTTGGTGAAAAACTGTTTTTT. As protein: CASSTRGLGEKLFF.

The chain employs TRBV6-2 or TRBV6-3 and TRBJ2-5; 13 bases match TRBD2. V shed 6 bases, J shed 3 bases, and the junction held 7 bases outside the gene matches. Germline loops: CDR1 MNHEY, CDR2 SVGEGT. The CDR3 contains 16 residues. Here the CDR3 reads CASSALGTSGEETQYF. As DNA, the CDR3 is TGTGCCAGCAGCGCCCTAGGGACTAGCGGGGAAGAGACCCAGTACTTC.

This clonotype was seen repeatedly, ten times or more. This rearrangement joins TRBV2 to TRBJ1-2, with D possibly being TRBD1 (6 bases). Per germline, CDR1 SNHLY and CDR2 FYNNEI. This CDR3 comprises 14 residues. With 4 bases removed from V and 8 bases from J, the gap between germline ends came to 17 bases. The CDR3 region has the DNA TGTGCCAGCAGTGCCCTGGGGGCAGGGCCCGGCTACACCTTC. As protein: CASSALGAGPGYTF. Full variable domain (outside the CDR3, taken from reference TRBV2 and TRBJ1-2): EPEVTQTPSHQVTQMGQEVILRCVPISNHLYFYWYRQILGQKVEFLVSFYNNEISEKSEIFDDQFSVERPDGSNFTLKIRSTKLEDSAMYFCASSALGAGPGYTFGSGTRLTVV.

About this clonotype itself: With a much larger clone just one base away, this may be a read error. This sequence joins TRBV5-1 and TRBJ2-5, with a tentative D call TRBD2 (5 bases). Trimming shortened V by 0 bases and J by 9 bases, and 15 bases separated the two germline ends. This CDR3 has 14 amino acids. Germline CDR1 is SGHRS and CDR2 is YFSETQ. CDR3 protein: CASSLGATGESQYF. The CDR3 nucleotides read TGCGCCAGCAGCTTGGGAGCCACCGGGGAGTCCCAGTACTTC. Using reference TRBV5-1 and TRBJ2-5 for the parts outside the CDR3, the full variable domain is KAGVTQTPRYLIKTRGQQVTLSCSPISGHRSVSWYQQTPGQGLQFLFEYFSETQRNKGNFPGRFSGRQFSNSRSEMNVSTLELGDSALYLCASSLGATGESQYFGPGTRLLVL.

This clonotype was seen repeatedly, ten times or more. This chain joins TRBV11-3 and TRBJ2-1; 13 positions agree with TRBD2. Germline V CDR1 and CDR2: SGHNT, YENEEA. V gave up 0 bases and J gave up 8 bases; unmatched junction bases: 10. This CDR3 has 18 amino acids. The CDR3 DNA follows: TGTGCCAGCAGCTTAGAAGGGGGGACTAGCGGGGATTCGGATGAGCAGTTCTTC. It specifies CASSLEGGTSGDSDEQFF.